One T cell receptor beta chain is described in this entry. Antigen unknown. PCR was performed a second time for about 7 to 12 cycles using a sample-barcoded 5' primer and a J-beta primer mix. TCRdb processed the 5' RACE reads anew with MiXCR; each CDR3 protein has one entry. The data show roughly 1.5 million distinct CDR3 sequences, around 40% seen once. Germline V gene data show CDR1 as SGHNT and CDR2 as YYREEE (reference sequence). The CDR3 runs 14 residues. V was pared by 3 bases and J by 4 bases, with 13 bases between. The data originate from a study of blood T cells in healthy people across ages. Per sample, no less than 6 micrograms of total RNA were extracted. Study-wide points: Estimated diversity that came from one million T cells was considered an underestimate. There were more naive CD4+ cells and higher diversity in long-lived donors than in aged donors. Diversity of TCR beta per million T cells declined in a roughly linear way with age.

This receptor was taken from a woman between 18 and 29 years old in good health. The sequenced material came from blood. The gene calls are TRBV5-4 and TRBJ1-2; maybe TRBD1 (5 bases). CDR3 in amino acids: CASSSPGKGYGYTF. The CDR3, as DNA: TGTGCCAGCAGCTCGCCAGGGAAGGGCTATGGCTACACCTTC.